These 32 T cell receptor beta chains were sequenced from one sample in a study of control samples from healthy donors and cancer patients. Generated by immunoSEQ multiplex PCR, the TCRdb table keeps only in-frame clones and is missing some. Of about 190,000 clones in the sample, around 93% were seen once. Sequencing input: blood. The source is a man aged 30 to 39 in good health.

The chain combines TRBV18 with TRBJ2-1; the D gene is possibly TRBD2 (5 bases). Trimming pared 3 bases from V and 2 bases from J, leaving 14 bases between. The CDR3 totals 16 residues. Germline V gene lookup returns CDR1 KGHSH and CDR2 LQKENI. The CDR3: CASSPSAGGTYNEQFF. CDR3 DNA sequence: TGTGCCAGCTCACCCTCAGCAGGAGGCACCTACAATGAGCAGTTCTTC.

The chain has TRBV6-5 and TRBJ1-5; D gene ambiguous. This CDR3 is built from 13 residues. V was shortened by 10 bases and J by 5 bases, with 15 bases between the two germline ends. The germline gives CDR1 MNHEY, CDR2 SVGAGI. The CDR3 region is CATQLGLHQPQHF. The CDR3 DNA reads TGTGCCACCCAACTGGGATTACATCAGCCCCAGCATTTT.

CDR3 in amino acids: CATWPKEFWGDGYTF. The CDR3 nucleotides read TGTGCCACCTGGCCCAAGGAATTTTGGGGAGATGGCTACACCTTC. The V call is TRBV6-5, the J call TRBJ1-2; no firm D call. V shed 10 bases and J shed 6 bases, with 24 bases lying between them. Germline V gene lookup returns CDR1 MNHEY and CDR2 SVGAGI. The CDR3 consists of 15 residues.

Only one count was recorded for this clone. The gene calls are TRBV11-2 and TRBJ1-6, with D hard to call. This CDR3 is 13 amino acids long. Germline CDR1 is SGHAT and CDR2 is FQNNGV. The ends were cut back, 5 bases at V and 7 bases at J, with 9 bases in the middle. CDR3 DNA: TGTGCCAGCAGCCCCTACATAAATTCACCCCTCCACTTT. Translation: CASSPYINSPLHF.

The chain has TRBV29-1 and TRBJ2-2, with D uncertain. The CDR3 covers 13 residues. The V gene lost 3 bases and the J gene lost 3 bases, with 8 bases spanning the gap. CDR1 is SQVTM and CDR2 is ANQGSEA in the germline V gene. This CDR3 is CSVDPTHTGELFF. The CDR3 DNA is TGCAGCGTTGACCCCACCCACACCGGGGAGCTGTTTTTT.

The chain employs TRBV30 and TRBJ1-2, with 8 bases fitting TRBD1. J lost 4 bases, V lost 2 bases, and 9 bases had no gene match. CDR3 size: 15 residues. Germline lookup yields CDR1 GTSNPN and CDR2 SVGIG (reference sequence). In nucleotides, the CDR3 is TGTGCCTGGAGTTTTGCCGGGACAGGTCCCTATGGCTACACCTTC. It translates to CAWSFAGTGPYGYTF.

This chain links TRBV24-1 with TRBJ2-3, with TRBD2 matching 13 bases. Looked up from germline, CDR1 is KGHDR and CDR2 is SFDVKD. The V gene end was trimmed by 4 bases and the J gene end by 0 bases; junction bases not matched to a gene: 3. The CDR3 extends over 17 amino acids. The CDR3 DNA reads as TGTGCCACCAGTGAAAGGACTAGCGGGAGAAGCACAGATACGCAGTATTTT. Encoded protein: CATSERTSGRSTDTQYF.

The gene calls are TRBV28 and TRBJ1-3; 11 bases agree with TRBD1. Germline trimming cut 5 bases from V and 8 bases from J; bases unmatched to any gene: 5. Germline loops: CDR1 MDHEN, CDR2 SYDVKM. The CDR3 covers 14 residues. CDR3 loop: CASSGTGGLYTIYF. In nucleotides, the CDR3 is TGTGCCAGCAGTGGGACAGGGGGTCTCTACACCATATATTTT.

This sequence joins TRBV19 and TRBJ1-6; the D is unclear. The CDR3 runs to 17 residues. Germline loops: CDR1 LNHDA, CDR2 SQIVND (reference sequence). With 0 bases removed from V and 2 bases from J, the gap between germline ends came to 11 bases. CDR3 sequence reads: CASSIDRGTAYNSPLHF. The CDR3 DNA reads TGTGCCAGTAGTATAGATCGAGGAACGGCCTATAATTCACCCCTCCACTTT.

The chain carries TRBV15 and TRBJ2-1, with D perhaps matching TRBD1 (5 bases). The germline V and J ends were trimmed by 1 base and 10 bases, with 11 bases remaining between them. The CDR3 runs to 13 residues. Germline assignment: CDR1 LNHNV and CDR2 YYDKDF (reference sequence). CDR3 protein: CATSRGMTEEQFF. CDR3 nucleotide sequence: TGTGCCACCAGCAGAGGTATGACAGAGGAGCAGTTCTTC.

The DNA of the CDR3 is TGTGCCAGCAGCTTATCAGGGAACACTGAAGCTTTCTTT. It specifies CASSLSGNTEAFF. The rearrangement joins TRBV7-9 to TRBJ1-1; D unresolved. The V end was cut by 2 bases, the J end by 1 base, with 5 bases between. Germline-derived CDR1 and CDR2 are SEHNR and FQNEAQ (reference sequence). The CDR3 contains 13 residues. Drawing the rest from reference TRBV7-9 and TRBJ1-1, the complete variable domain is DTGVSQNPRHKITKRGQNVTFRCDPISEHNRLYWYRQTLGQGPEFLTYFQNEAQLEKSRLLSDRFSAERPKGSFSTLEIQRTEQGDSAMYLCASSLSGNTEAFFGQGTRLTVV.

V and J are TRBV15 and TRBJ2-3, with D perhaps matching TRBD1 or TRBD2 (5 bases each). This CDR3 has 14 residues. The germline CDR1 and CDR2 sequences are LNHNV and YYDKDF (reference sequence). Deletions cut 6 bases from V and 3 bases from J, with 13 bases between. CDR3 protein: CATSLGRRTDTQYF. CDR3 nucleotides: TGTGCCACCAGTCTGGGGCGGAGGACAGATACGCAGTATTTT.

The chain carries TRBV19 and TRBJ1-5; TRBD1 might be the D (6 bases). Germline CDR1 and CDR2: LNHDA and SQIVND (reference sequence). The CDR3 runs to 14 residues. V lost 4 bases and J 4 bases, leaving 11 bases between the germline ends. CDR3 loop: CASSSGQLNQPQHF. The CDR3 coding sequence is TGTGCCAGTAGTAGCGGACAGTTGAATCAGCCCCAGCATTTT.

The chain joins TRBV6-5 to TRBJ2-7, with a weak D call TRBD2 (5 bases). Germline CDR1 MNHEY, CDR2 SVGAGI. The V end was cut by 9 bases, the J end by 0 bases, with 12 bases between. The CDR3 spans 13 residues. CDR3 nucleotide sequence: TGTGCCAGTGTGCGGGCAGACTCCTACGAGCAGTACTTC. Translating gives CASVRADSYEQYF.

This chain uses TRBV6-1 with TRBJ1-2; D remains unclear. The germline CDR1 and CDR2 sequences are MNHNS and SASEGT. V was pared by 3 bases and J by 5 bases, with 16 bases between. The CDR3 covers 15 residues. Here the CDR3 reads CASSEIRSPLYGYTF. CDR3 nucleotide sequence: TGTGCCAGCAGTGAGATCAGGAGTCCCCTTTATGGCTACACCTTC.

The V call is TRBV7-9, the J call TRBJ1-1; D is uncertain. Germline assignment: CDR1 SEHNR and CDR2 FQNEAQ (reference sequence). CDR3 size: 12 residues. The germline V and J ends were trimmed by 6 bases and 5 bases, with 10 bases remaining between them. In DNA, the CDR3 is TGTGCCAGCAGGCCCCCCGATACTGAAGCTTTCTTT. Translating gives CASRPPDTEAFF. The variable domain in full, with the rest retrieved from reference TRBV7-9 and TRBJ1-1, is DTGVSQNPRHKITKRGQNVTFRCDPISEHNRLYWYRQTLGQGPEFLTYFQNEAQLEKSRLLSDRFSAERPKGSFSTLEIQRTEQGDSAMYLCASRPPDTEAFFGQGTRLTVV.

The chain employs TRBV4-2 and TRBJ2-3, with 12 positions matching TRBD2. The CDR3 is 16 amino acids. Looked up from germline, CDR1 is LGHNA and CDR2 is YNFKEQ. The trim removed 2 bases at V and 7 bases at J, leaving 7 bases unmatched. The DNA for the CDR3 is TGTGCCAGCAGCCAACGGACTAGCGGGGACCCCCATACGCAGTATTTT. Translating it yields CASSQRTSGDPHTQYF.

This chain links TRBV2 with TRBJ2-7; tentatively, D is TRBD1 (6 bases). This CDR3 is built from 17 residues. V lost 6 bases, J lost 0 bases, and 21 bases lay in between. Germline V CDR1 and CDR2: SNHLY, FYNNEI. The CDR3 sequence is CASRPRQASTSSYEQYF. The CDR3 bases are TGTGCCAGCAGGCCCAGACAGGCCTCTACTAGCTCCTACGAGCAGTACTTC.

The J gene is TRBJ2-7, the V gene TRBV6-5, with TRBD1 matching 10 bases. CDR3 length: 13 residues. The V gene's germline CDR1 is MNHEY and CDR2 SVGAGI. Trimming took 5 bases from V and 3 from J; bases not matched to a gene: 1. DNA for the CDR3: TGTGCCAGCAGTCGGGACAGGGGCTACGAGCAGTACTTC. Protein product: CASSRDRGYEQYF.

The chain uses TRBV6-2 or TRBV6-3 and TRBJ2-1, with D maybe TRBD1 (6 bases). V lost 4 bases and J 15 bases, leaving 16 bases between the germline ends. CDR1 and CDR2 (germline): MNHEY, SVGEGT. The CDR3 consists of 12 residues. The CDR3 DNA follows: TGTGCCAGCAGTTGGGGACAACGAACCGGGTTCTTC. It encodes CASSWGQRTGFF.

This rearrangement joins TRBV9 to TRBJ2-3, with 10 positions matching TRBD2. Germline V CDR1 and CDR2: SGDLS, YYNGEE. The CDR3 is 17 amino acids. After removal of 4 bases from V and 6 bases from J, the junction contained 14 bases not matched to a gene. The CDR3 spells CASSFRASGGLGDTQYF. CDR3 nucleotide sequence: TGTGCCAGCAGCTTCCGTGCTAGCGGGGGTCTTGGCGATACGCAGTATTTT. The variable domain in full, completed from reference TRBV9 and TRBJ2-3, reads DSGVTQTPKHLITATGQRVTLRCSPRSGDLSVYWYQQSLDQGLQFLIQYYNGEERAKGNILERFSAQQFPDLHSELNLSSLELGDSALYFCASSFRASGGLGDTQYFGPGTRLTVL.

The chain employs TRBV30 and TRBJ1-2; D unclear. There are 12 residues in the CDR3. Germline values: CDR1 GTSNPN, CDR2 SVGIG (reference sequence). V lost 0 bases, J lost 9 bases, and 11 bases lay in between. The CDR3 loop reads CAWSVPNLSYTF. The CDR3 DNA sequence: TGTGCCTGGAGTGTACCCAATCTAAGCTACACCTTC.

V is TRBV6-1 and J is TRBJ2-7; 12 positions match TRBD2. V shed 0 bases and J 10 bases; nucleotides not matched to a gene: 7. This CDR3 has 15 amino acids. Germline-derived CDR1 and CDR2 are MNHNS and SASEGT. This CDR3 is CASSEAGTSGRQQYF. CDR3 nucleotides: TGTGCCAGCAGTGAAGCCGGGACTAGCGGGCGACAACAGTACTTC.

On this clone: Germline and junction disagree at one end, which may indicate a read error. The identical CDR3 is also encoded by other nucleotide sequences in the sample. The chain links TRBV3-1 (or the pseudogene TRBV3-2) to TRBJ1-5, with 10 bases that match TRBD1. Germline loops: CDR1 LGHDT, CDR2 YNNKEL (reference sequence). CDR3 length: 19 residues. The CDR3 region has the DNA TGTGCCAGCAGCCAAGAGGGGGACAGGGGACCCGGGGAGAATCAGCCTCAGCATTTT. Translated: CASSQEGDRGPGENQPQHF.

The gene calls are TRBV9 and TRBJ2-7, with 9 bases identical to TRBD2. This CDR3 spans 12 amino acids. Germline V gives CDR1 SGDLS, CDR2 YYNGEE. The J segment lost 6 bases and the V segment lost 5 bases, leaving 3 bases of the junction unmatched. CDR3: CASSGLASEQYF. CDR3 in DNA: TGTGCCAGCAGTGGACTAGCGAGCGAGCAGTACTTC. Variable domain in full (rest from reference TRBV9 and TRBJ2-7): DSGVTQTPKHLITATGQRVTLRCSPRSGDLSVYWYQQSLDQGLQFLIQYYNGEERAKGNILERFSAQQFPDLHSELNLSSLELGDSALYFCASSGLASEQYFGPGTRLTVT.

The chain recombines TRBV27 with TRBJ1-5, with D possibly matching TRBD1 (5 bases). This CDR3 is 19 amino acids long. With 5 bases removed from V and 0 bases from J, the gap between germline ends came to 23 bases. Germline V gene lookup returns CDR1 MNHEY and CDR2 SMNVEV (reference sequence). CDR3 nucleotides: TGTGCCAGCAGTCTTCCCCCCGCGACAGTGAGGGGTAGCAATCAGCCCCAGCATTTT. This codes for CASSLPPATVRGSNQPQHF.

The chain uses TRBV7-8 and TRBJ1-5, with D possibly TRBD1 on 5 matching bases. The CDR3 has 15 residues. The V end was cut by 5 bases, the J end by 1 base, with 12 bases between. Germline V gives CDR1 SGHVS, CDR2 FQNEAQ. CDR3 in amino acids: CASSGTMGSNQPQHF. The CDR3 coding sequence is TGTGCCAGCAGCGGGACCATGGGGAGCAATCAGCCCCAGCATTTT.

The chain is built from TRBV3-1 (or the pseudogene TRBV3-2) and TRBJ2-2, with D maybe TRBD2 (7 bases). The V gene lost 1 base and the J gene lost 5 bases, with 14 bases spanning the gap. This CDR3 contains 16 residues. The germline CDR1 and CDR2 sequences are LGHDT and YNNKEL (reference sequence). CDR3: CASSQVSRGGTGELFF. CDR3 DNA: TGTGCCAGCAGCCAAGTCTCCAGGGGAGGGACCGGGGAGCTGTTTTTT.

V usage is TRBV30 and J usage is TRBJ2-2; 8 positions match TRBD1. The CDR3 sequence is 13 residues long. The germline CDR1 and CDR2 sequences are GTSNPN and SVGIG (reference sequence). V gave up 5 bases and J gave up 6 bases; unmatched junction bases: 5. The CDR3 DNA sequence: TGTGCCTGGGGGACAGGAGGTGCCGGGGAGCTGTTTTTT. Translating gives CAWGTGGAGELFF.

The chain links TRBV7-2 to TRBJ2-1; no clear D. V gave up 5 bases and J gave up 1 base, with 15 bases separating them. Germline V gives CDR1 SGHTA, CDR2 FQGNSA. This CDR3 has 16 amino acids. DNA for the CDR3: TGTGCCAGCAGCCAATTCATAGGTCGGTCCTACAATGAGCAGTTCTTC. Its translation is CASSQFIGRSYNEQFF.

This clone was recorded once. The chain joins TRBV21-1 to TRBJ2-6; TRBD1 is taken as the D call from the table, unchecked against the DNA. TRBV21-1 is assigned pseudogene status. The CDR3 has 16 amino acids. The CDR3 bases are TGTGCCAGTCCCCAGGGGTCCAACTCTGGGGCCAACGTCCTGACTTTC. Residues: CASPQGSNSGANVLTF.

The chain recombines TRBV2 with TRBJ2-3; 8 nucleotides agree with TRBD1. Germline assignment: CDR1 SNHLY and CDR2 FYNNEI. The length of the CDR3 is 16 residues. J gave up 2 bases and V 6 bases, and 10 bases lay outside the gene matches. The CDR3 is CASSLGQGSTTDTQYF. CDR3 sequence (DNA): TGTGCCAGCAGCCTTGGACAGGGAAGCACCACAGATACGCAGTATTTT.